One and the same sample provided the 2 T cell receptor beta chains below, sequenced in a study of blood T cell repertoires in COVID-19. Using immunoSEQ multiplex PCR, the repertoire was profiled, and TCRdb retains in-frame clones only, with some absent. The sample lists 65,000 to 70,000 clones, roughly nine tenths occurring once. Sequencing was done on a sample of peripheral blood. The receptors here all came from a woman of 80 years or more with acute or convalescent COVID-19.

This rearrangement joins TRBV28 to TRBJ1-1; D not certain. The CDR3 runs to 14 residues. Germline V gene sequence: CDR1 MDHEN, CDR2 SYDVKM. Deletions cut 2 bases from V and 4 bases from J, with 11 bases between. CDR3 loop: CASSLRSGSTEAFF. CDR3 bases: TGTGCCAGCAGTTTAAGATCGGGTTCCACTGAAGCTTTCTTT.

The chain combines TRBV7-6 with TRBJ1-4, with D tentatively TRBD1 (6 bases). The CDR3 is 16 residues long. CDR1 and CDR2 from the germline V gene are SGHVS and FNYEAQ. V was clipped by 4 bases and J by 10 bases, with 22 bases between them. The CDR3 loop is CASSSYGNPSQGKLFF. The CDR3 region has the DNA TGTGCCAGCAGCTCGTACGGGAATCCCTCACAGGGAAAACTGTTTTTT.